This record concerns one T cell receptor beta chain sequence. Its matching antigen is unknown. The sample comes from a study of regulatory T cells. V lost 7 bases and J lost 4, with 19 bases in between. In germline, CDR1 is LNHDA, CDR2 SQIVND (reference sequence). The CDR3 consists of 15 residues. Amplification used 52 TRBV primers and 13 TRBJ primers. TCRdb's table, derived via immunoSEQ multiplex PCR, lists solely in-frame clones and lacks some. The top ten clones hold around 8.6% of a sample with fewer than 20,000 clones, 65% to 90% of them seen once. Study-level results: Hydrophobic residues at CDR3 positions 6 and 7 were enriched in conventional CD4+ T cells of CD3G-deficient patients. Skewed V and J usage and few unique V-J pairs marked patient repertoires, most in Tregs.

Patients aged 2 to 39 years had fewer naive and more memory CD4+ and CD8+ T cells. Sorting split CD4+ cells into CD25-high CD127-low Tregs and CD25-low CD127-high conventional T cells. The chain joins TRBV19 to TRBJ1-2; D ambiguous. The source of this sequence is a person aged 25 to 39 with CD3G deficiency. Sequencing input: conventional CD4+ T cells sorted from blood. CDR3 sequence reads: CASTPTGGRSYGYTF. The DNA of the CDR3 is TGTGCCAGTACTCCTACGGGTGGCAGGTCCTATGGCTACACCTTC.